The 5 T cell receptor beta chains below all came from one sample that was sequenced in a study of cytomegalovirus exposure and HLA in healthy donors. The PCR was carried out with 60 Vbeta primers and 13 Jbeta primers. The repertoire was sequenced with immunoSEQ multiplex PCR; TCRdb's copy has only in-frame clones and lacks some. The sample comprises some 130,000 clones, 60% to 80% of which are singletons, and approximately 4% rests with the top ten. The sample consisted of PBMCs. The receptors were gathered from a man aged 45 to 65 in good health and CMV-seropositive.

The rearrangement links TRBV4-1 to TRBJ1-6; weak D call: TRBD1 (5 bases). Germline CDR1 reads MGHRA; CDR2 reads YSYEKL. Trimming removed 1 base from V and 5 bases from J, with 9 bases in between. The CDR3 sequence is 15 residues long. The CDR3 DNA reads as TGCGCCAGCAGCCAAGTCGACAGTAATAATTCACCCCTCCACTTT. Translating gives CASSQVDSNNSPLHF.

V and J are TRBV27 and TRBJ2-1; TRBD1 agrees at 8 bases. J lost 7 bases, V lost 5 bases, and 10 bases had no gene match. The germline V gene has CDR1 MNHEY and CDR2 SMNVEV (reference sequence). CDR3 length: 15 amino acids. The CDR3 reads CASSLDRVRVNEQFF. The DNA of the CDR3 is TGTGCCAGCAGTCTGGACAGGGTGCGTGTGAATGAGCAGTTCTTC.

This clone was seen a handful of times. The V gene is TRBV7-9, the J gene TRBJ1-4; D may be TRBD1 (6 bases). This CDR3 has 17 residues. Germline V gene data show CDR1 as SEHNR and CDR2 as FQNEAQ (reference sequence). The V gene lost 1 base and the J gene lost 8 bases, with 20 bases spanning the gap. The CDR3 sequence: CASSLVADLRGLEKLFF. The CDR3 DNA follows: TGTGCCAGCAGCTTAGTCGCGGATTTAAGGGGGTTGGAAAAACTGTTTTTT.

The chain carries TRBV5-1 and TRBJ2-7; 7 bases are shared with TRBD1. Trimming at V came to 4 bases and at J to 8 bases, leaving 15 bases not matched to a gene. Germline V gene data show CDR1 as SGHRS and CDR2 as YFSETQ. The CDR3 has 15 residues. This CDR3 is CASSRDRAPEGKQYF. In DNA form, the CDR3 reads TGCGCCAGCAGCCGAGACAGGGCGCCCGAAGGAAAGCAGTACTTC.

Here the CDR3 reads CASSSDRYGYTF. CDR3 coding DNA: TGTGCCAGCAGTTCAGACAGATATGGCTACACCTTC. The rearrangement links TRBV28 to TRBJ1-2; TRBD1 might be the D (5 bases). This CDR3 is 12 amino acids long. The germline V and J ends were trimmed by 4 bases and 5 bases, with 8 bases remaining between them. Germline V gene data show CDR1 as MDHEN and CDR2 as SYDVKM.